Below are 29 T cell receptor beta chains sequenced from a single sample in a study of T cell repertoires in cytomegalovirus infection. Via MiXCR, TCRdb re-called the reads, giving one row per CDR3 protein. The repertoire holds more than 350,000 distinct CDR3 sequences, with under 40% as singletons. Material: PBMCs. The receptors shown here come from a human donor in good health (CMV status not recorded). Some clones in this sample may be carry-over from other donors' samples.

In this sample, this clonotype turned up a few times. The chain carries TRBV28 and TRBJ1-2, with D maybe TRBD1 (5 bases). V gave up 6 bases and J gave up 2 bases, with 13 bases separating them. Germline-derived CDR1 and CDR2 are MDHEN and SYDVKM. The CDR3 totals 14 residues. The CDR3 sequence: CASRPRGRNYGYTF. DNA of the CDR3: TGTGCCAGCAGGCCCCGGGGGAGAAACTATGGCTACACCTTC.

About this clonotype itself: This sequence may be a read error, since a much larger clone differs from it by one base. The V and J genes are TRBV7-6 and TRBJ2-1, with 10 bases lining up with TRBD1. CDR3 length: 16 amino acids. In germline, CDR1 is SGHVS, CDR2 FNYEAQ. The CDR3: CASSRTTGTGDHEKFF. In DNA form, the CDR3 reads TGTGCCAGCAGCCGTACAACCGGGACAGGGGACCATGAGAAGTTCTTC.

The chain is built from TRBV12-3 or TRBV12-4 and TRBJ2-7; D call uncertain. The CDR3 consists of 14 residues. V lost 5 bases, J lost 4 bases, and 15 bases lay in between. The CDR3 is CASSAGQVSYEQYF. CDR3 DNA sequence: TGTGCCAGCAGTGCTGGGCAGGTCAGTTACGAGCAGTACTTC.

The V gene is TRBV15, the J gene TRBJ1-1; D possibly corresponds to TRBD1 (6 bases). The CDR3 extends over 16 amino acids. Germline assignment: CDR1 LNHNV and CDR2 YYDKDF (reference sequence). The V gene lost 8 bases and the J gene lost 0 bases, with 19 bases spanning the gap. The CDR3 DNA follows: TGTGCCACCTCCACTAAGGGGGAGACCATGAACACTGAAGCTTTCTTT. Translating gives CATSTKGETMNTEAFF.

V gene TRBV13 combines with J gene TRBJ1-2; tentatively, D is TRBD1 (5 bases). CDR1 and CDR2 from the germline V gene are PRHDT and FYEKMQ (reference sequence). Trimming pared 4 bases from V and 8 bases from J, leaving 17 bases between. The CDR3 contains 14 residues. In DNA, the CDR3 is TGTGCCAGCAGCTGGTTTAAAGCAGGGAACGGCTACACCTTC. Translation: CASSWFKAGNGYTF.

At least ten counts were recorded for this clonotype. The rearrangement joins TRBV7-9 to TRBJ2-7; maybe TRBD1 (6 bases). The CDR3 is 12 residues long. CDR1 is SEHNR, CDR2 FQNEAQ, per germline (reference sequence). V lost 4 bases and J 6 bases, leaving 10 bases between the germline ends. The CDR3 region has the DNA TGTGCCAGCAGCTCAGGGGTCCGCGAGCAGTACTTC. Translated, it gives CASSSGVREQYF.

The CDR3 DNA sequence: TGTGCCAGCTCACCCACAATCACAGGGGGCGAAGCTTTCTTT. This translates into CASSPTITGGEAFF. The rearrangement links TRBV18 to TRBJ1-1; TRBD1 aligns across 9 bases. The CDR3 has 14 amino acids. Germline-derived CDR1 and CDR2 are KGHSH and LQKENI. Trimming at V came to 3 bases and at J to 8 bases, leaving 7 bases not matched to a gene.

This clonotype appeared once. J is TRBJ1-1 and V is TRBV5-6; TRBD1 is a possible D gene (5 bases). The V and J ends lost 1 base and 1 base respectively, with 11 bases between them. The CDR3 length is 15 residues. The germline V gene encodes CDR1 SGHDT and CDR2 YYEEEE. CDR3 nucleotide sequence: TGTGCCAGCAGCTTGCTAGGACAAAAGAACACTGAAGCTTTCTTT. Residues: CASSLLGQKNTEAFF.

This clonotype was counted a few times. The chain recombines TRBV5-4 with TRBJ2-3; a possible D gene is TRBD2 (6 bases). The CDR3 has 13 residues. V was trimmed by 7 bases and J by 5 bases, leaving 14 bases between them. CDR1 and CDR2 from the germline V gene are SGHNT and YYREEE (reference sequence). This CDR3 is CASHPIAVDTQYF. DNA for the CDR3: TGTGCCAGCCACCCGATAGCGGTAGATACGCAGTATTTT.

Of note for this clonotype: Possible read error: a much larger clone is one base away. As DNA, the CDR3 is TGTGCCAGCAGCACCAAAGAGACCCAGTACTTC. This encodes CASSTKETQYF. This chain uses TRBV7-2 with TRBJ2-5; D is ambiguous. Per germline, CDR1 SGHTA and CDR2 FQGNSA. The germline V and J ends were trimmed by 5 bases and 3 bases, with 4 bases remaining between them. The CDR3 loop spans 11 amino acids.

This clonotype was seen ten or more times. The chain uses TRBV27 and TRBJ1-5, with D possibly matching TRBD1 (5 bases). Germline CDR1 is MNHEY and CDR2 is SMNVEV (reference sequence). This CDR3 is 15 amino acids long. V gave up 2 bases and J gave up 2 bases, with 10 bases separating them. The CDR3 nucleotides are TGTGCCAGCAGTTTACAGGGAGGCCGCAATCAGCCCCAGCATTTT. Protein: CASSLQGGRNQPQHF.

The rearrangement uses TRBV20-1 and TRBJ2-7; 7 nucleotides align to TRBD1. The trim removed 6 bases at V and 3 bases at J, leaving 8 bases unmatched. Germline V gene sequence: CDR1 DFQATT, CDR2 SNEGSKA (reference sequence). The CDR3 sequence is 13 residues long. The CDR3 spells CSAPGQANYEQYF. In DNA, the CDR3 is TGCAGTGCCCCCGGACAGGCCAACTACGAGCAGTACTTC.

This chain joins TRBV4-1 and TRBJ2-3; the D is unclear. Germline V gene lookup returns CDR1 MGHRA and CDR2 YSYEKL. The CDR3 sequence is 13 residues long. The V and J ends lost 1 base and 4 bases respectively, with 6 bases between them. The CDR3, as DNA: TGCGCCAGCAGCCAAGTCTTCGCAGATACGCAGTATTTT. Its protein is CASSQVFADTQYF.

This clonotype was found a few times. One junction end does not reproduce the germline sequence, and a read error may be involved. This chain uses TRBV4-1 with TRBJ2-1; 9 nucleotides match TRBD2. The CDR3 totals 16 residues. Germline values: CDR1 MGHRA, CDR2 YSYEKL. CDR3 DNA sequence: TGTGCCAGCAGCCGACTTCAAGCGGGGGGCGACAATGAGCAGTTCTTC. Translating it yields CASSRLQAGGDNEQFF.

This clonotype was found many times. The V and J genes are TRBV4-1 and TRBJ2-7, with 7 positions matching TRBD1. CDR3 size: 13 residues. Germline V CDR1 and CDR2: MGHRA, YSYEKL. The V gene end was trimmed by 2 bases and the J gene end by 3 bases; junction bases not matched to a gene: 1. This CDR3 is CASSQWDSYEQYF. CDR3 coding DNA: TGCGCCAGCAGCCAATGGGACAGCTACGAGCAGTACTTC.

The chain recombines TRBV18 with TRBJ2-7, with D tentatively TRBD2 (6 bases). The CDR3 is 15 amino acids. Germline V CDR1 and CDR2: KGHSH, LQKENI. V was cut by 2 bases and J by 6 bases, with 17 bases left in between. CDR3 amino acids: CASSPGRTIAGEQYF. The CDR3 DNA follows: TGTGCCAGCTCACCAGGGAGGACAATCGCGGGCGAGCAGTACTTC.

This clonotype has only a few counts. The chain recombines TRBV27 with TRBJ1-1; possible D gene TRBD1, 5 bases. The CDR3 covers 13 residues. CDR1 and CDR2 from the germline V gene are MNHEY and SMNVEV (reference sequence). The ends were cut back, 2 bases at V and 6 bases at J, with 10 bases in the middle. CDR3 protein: CASSLADRSEAFF. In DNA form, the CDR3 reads TGTGCCAGCAGTTTAGCCGACAGATCTGAAGCTTTCTTT.

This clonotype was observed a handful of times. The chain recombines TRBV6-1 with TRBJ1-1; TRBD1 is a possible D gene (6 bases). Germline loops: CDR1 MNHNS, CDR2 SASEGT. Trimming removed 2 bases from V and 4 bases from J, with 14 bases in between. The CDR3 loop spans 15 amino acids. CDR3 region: CASSELGTGATEAFF. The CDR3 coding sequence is TGTGCCAGCAGTGAATTAGGTACGGGGGCCACTGAAGCTTTCTTT.

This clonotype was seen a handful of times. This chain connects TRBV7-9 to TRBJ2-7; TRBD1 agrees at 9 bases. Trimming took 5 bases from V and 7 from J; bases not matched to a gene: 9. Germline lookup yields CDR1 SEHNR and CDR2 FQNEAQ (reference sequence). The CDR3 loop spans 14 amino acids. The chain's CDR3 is CASSLGTGTREQYF. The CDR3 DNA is TGTGCCAGCAGCCTAGGGACAGGGACGCGGGAGCAGTACTTC.

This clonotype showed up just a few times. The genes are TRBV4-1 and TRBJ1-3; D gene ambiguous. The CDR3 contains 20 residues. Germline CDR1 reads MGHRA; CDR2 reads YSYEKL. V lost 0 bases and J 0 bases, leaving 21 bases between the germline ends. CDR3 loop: CASSQDRSSTLIRSGNTIYF. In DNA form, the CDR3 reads TGCGCCAGCAGCCAAGATCGGTCTTCTACCTTAATCCGCTCTGGAAACACCATATATTTT.

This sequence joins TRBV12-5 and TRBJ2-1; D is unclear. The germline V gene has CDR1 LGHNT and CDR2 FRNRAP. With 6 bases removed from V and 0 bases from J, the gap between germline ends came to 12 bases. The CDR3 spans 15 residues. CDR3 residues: CASGADSSSYNEQFF. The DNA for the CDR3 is TGTGCTAGTGGAGCTGACTCAAGCTCCTACAATGAGCAGTTCTTC. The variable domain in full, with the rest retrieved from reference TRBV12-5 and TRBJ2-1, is DARVTQTPRHKVTEMGQEVTMRCQPILGHNTVFWYRQTMMQGLELLAYFRNRAPLDDSGMPKDRFSAEMPDATLATLKIQPSEPRDSAVYFCASGADSSSYNEQFFGPGTRLTVL.

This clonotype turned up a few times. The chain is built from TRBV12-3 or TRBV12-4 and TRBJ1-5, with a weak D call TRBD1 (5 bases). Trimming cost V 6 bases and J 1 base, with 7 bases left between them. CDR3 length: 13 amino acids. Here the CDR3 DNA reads TGTGCCAGCAGAGGGGCGAGCAATCAGCCCCAGCATTTT. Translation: CASRGASNQPQHF.

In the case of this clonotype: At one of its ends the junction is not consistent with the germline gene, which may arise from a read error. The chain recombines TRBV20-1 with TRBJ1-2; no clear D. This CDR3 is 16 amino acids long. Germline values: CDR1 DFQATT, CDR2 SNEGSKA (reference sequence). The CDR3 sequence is CSARFISAGQNCGYTF. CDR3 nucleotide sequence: TGCAGTGCTAGATTCATCTCCGCAGGCCAAAACTGTGGCTACACCTTC.

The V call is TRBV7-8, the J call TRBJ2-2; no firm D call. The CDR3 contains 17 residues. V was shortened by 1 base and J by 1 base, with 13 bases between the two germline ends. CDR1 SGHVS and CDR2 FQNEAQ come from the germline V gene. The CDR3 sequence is CASSLDAVDGNTGELFF. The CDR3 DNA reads TGTGCCAGCAGCTTAGACGCCGTTGACGGGAACACCGGGGAGCTGTTTTTT.

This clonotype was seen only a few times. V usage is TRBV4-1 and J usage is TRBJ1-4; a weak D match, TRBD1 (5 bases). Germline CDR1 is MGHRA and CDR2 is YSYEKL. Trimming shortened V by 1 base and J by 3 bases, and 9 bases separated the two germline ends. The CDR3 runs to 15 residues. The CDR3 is CASSQAGGSNEKLFF. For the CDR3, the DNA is TGCGCCAGCAGCCAAGCCGGGGGGTCTAATGAAAAACTGTTTTTT.

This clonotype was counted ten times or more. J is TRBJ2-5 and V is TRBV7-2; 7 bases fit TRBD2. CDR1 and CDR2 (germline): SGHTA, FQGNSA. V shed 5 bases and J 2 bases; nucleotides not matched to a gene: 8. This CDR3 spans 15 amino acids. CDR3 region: CASSQRLAQQETQYF. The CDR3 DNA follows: TGTGCCAGCAGCCAACGACTAGCCCAACAAGAGACCCAGTACTTC.

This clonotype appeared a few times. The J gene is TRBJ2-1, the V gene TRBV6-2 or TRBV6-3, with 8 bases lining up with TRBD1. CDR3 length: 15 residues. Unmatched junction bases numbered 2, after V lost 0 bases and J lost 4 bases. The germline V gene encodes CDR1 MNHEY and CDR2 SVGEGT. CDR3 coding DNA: TGTGCCAGCAGTTACTCCCGGGACAGGTACAATGAGCAGTTCTTC. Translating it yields CASSYSRDRYNEQFF.

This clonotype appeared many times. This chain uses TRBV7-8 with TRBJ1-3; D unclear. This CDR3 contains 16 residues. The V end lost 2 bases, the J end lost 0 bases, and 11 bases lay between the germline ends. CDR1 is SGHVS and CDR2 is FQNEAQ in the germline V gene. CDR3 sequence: CASSLTPKGSGNTIYF. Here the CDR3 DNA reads TGTGCCAGCAGCTTAACCCCCAAAGGCTCTGGAAACACCATATATTTT.

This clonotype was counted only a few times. The CDR3 region is CASSIAIGELFF. In DNA, the CDR3 is TGTGCCAGTAGTATCGCGATCGGGGAGCTGTTTTTT. The chain carries TRBV19 and TRBJ2-2, with D unclear. V dropped 3 bases and J dropped 7 bases, with 6 bases sitting between them. This CDR3 spans 12 amino acids. Germline V gene sequence: CDR1 LNHDA, CDR2 SQIVND (reference sequence).